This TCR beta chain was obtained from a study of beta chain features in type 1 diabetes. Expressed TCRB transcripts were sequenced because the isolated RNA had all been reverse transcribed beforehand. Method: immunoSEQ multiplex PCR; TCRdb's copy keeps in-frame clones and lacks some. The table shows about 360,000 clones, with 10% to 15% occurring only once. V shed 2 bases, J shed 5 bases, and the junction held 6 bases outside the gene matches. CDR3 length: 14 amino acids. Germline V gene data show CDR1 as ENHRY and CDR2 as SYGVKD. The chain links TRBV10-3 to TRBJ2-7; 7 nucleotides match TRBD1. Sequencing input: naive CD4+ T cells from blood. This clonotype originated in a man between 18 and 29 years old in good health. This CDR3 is CAISERRDSHEQYF. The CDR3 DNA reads TGTGCCATCAGTGAGCGCCGGGACAGCCACGAGCAGTACTTC.